The clone carrying this T cell receptor beta chain was observed a handful of times. Its specificity is unknown. CDR3 regions were amplified by Arm-PCR using iRepertoire HTBI primers to build TCR beta libraries. Under the authors' procedure: Sample data revealed about 62 TRBV and some 13 TRBJ segments. TCRdb called the multiplex PCR reads again in MiXCR, with one record for every CDR3 protein. The V and J calls here are based on TCRdb, not the publication. The sample contains 380,000 or so distinct CDR3 sequences, about 17% of which appear only once. The record originates from a study of regulatory T cells in long-lasting Graves disease. Study-wide points: Persistent patients shared more public clonotypes (around 3,000) than new patients (about 1,000). Having only a small sample size may have limited accuracy.

The time point denotes: newly diagnosed GD, antithyroid drugs for less than 3 months. RNA extracted from PBMCs served as the sequencing template. In addition, the sample was reused for a study of T cells in Graves' hyperthyroidism and ophthalmopathy. From that paper: RT-PCR in the first round (using the HTBI primer set) targeted the TCR CDR3.

This receptor was obtained from a woman between 18 and 29 years old with Graves disease. Specimen: peripheral blood mononuclear cells (PBMCs), collected at new diagnosis, from a patient treated with antithyroid drugs.

The CDR3 sequence: CSAKNTGIETQYF. For the CDR3, the DNA is TGCAGTGCCAAAAACACAGGGATAGAGACCCAGTACTTC. The chain links TRBV20-1 to TRBJ2-5; D perhaps matches TRBD1 (6 bases). The CDR3 runs to 13 residues. Germline V CDR1 and CDR2: DFQATT, SNEGSKA (reference sequence). The V end was cut by 6 bases, the J end by 4 bases, with 15 bases between.